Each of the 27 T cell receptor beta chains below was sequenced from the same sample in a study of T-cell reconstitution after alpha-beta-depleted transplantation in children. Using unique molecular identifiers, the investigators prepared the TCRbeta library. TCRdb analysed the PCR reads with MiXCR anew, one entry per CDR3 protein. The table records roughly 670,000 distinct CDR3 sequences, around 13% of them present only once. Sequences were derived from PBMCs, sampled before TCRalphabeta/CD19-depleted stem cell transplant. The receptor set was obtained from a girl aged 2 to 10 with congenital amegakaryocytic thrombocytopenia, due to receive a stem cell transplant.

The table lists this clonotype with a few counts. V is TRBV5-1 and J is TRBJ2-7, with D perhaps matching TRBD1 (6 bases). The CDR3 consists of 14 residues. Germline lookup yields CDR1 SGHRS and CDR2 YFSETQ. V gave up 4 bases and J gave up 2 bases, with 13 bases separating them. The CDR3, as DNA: TGCGCCAGCAGCCCCGGACAGCCGCCCTACGAGCAGTACTTC. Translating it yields CASSPGQPPYEQYF.

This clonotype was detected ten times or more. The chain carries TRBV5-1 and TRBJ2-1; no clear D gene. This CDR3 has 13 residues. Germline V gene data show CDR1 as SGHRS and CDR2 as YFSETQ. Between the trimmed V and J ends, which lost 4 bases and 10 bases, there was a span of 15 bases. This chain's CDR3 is CASSPVGPSEQFF. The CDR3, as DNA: TGCGCCAGCAGCCCCGTGGGTCCCAGCGAGCAGTTCTTC. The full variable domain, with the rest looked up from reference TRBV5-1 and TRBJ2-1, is KAGVTQTPRYLIKTRGQQVTLSCSPISGHRSVSWYQQTPGQGLQFLFEYFSETQRNKGNFPGRFSGRQFSNSRSEMNVSTLELGDSALYLCASSPVGPSEQFFGPGTRLTVL.

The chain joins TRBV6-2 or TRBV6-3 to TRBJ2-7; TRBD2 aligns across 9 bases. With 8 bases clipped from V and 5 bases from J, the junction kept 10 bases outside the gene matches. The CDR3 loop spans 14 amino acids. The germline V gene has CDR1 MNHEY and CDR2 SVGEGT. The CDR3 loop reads CASRWAGGINEQYF. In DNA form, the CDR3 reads TGTGCCAGCCGCTGGGCGGGAGGGATCAACGAGCAGTACTTC.

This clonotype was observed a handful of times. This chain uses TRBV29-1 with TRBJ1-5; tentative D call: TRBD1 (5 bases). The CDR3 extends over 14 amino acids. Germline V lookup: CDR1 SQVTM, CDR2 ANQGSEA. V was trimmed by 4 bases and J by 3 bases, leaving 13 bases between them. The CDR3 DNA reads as TGCAGCGTTGCACCGGGACCTCACAATCAGCCCCAGCATTTT. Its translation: CSVAPGPHNQPQHF.

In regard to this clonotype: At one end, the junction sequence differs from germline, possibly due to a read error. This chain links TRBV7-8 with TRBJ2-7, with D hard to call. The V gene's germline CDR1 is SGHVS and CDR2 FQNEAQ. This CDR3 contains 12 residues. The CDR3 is CANSSLFYEQYF. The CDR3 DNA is TGTGCCAACAGCTCATTATTTTACGAGCAGTACTTC.

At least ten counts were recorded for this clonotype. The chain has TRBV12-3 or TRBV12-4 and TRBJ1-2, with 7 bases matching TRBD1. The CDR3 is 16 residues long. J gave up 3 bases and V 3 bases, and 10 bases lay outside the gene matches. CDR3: CASSFNPDRRHYGYTF. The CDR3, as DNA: TGTGCCAGCAGTTTCAACCCGGACAGGAGACACTATGGCTACACCTTC.

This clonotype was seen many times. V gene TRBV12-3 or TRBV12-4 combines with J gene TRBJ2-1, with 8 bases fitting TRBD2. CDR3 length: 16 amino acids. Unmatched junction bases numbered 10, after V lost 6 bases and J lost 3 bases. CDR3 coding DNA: TGTGCCAGCAGACCCGTGGGCGGGAGGATCTACAATGAGCAGTTCTTC. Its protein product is CASRPVGGRIYNEQFF.

CDR3 DNA sequence: TGTGCCAGCAGTTACGGGGGTGGGAGGGGGCTCAGTGGCTACACCTTC. It is translated as CASSYGGGRGLSGYTF. The chain carries TRBV6-5 and TRBJ1-2; TRBD1 matches at 7 bases. V trimming: 2 bases; J trimming: 7 bases; junction bases outside the gene matches: 13. This CDR3 has 16 amino acids. Germline CDR1 reads MNHEY; CDR2 reads SVGAGI.

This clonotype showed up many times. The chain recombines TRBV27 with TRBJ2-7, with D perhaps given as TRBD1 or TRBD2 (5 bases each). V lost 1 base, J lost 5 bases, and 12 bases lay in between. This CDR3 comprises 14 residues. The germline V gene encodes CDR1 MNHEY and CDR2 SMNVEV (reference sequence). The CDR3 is CASSLLVRGHEQYF. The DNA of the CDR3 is TGTGCCAGCAGTTTATTGGTCCGGGGCCACGAGCAGTACTTC.

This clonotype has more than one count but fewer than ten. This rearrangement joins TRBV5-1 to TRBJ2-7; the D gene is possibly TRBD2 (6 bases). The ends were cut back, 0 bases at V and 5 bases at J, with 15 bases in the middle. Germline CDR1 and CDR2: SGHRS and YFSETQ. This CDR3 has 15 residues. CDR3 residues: CASSLDLRGFDEQYF. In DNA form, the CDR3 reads TGCGCCAGCAGCTTGGATCTCCGGGGGTTCGACGAGCAGTACTTC.

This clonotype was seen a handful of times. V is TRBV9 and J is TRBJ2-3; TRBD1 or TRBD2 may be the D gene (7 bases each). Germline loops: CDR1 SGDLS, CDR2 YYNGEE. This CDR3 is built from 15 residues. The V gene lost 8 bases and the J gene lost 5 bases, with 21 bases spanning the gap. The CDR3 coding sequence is TGTGCCAGTCACAGGGGTGCGGGAGTGGAAGATACGCAGTATTTT. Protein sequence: CASHRGAGVEDTQYF.

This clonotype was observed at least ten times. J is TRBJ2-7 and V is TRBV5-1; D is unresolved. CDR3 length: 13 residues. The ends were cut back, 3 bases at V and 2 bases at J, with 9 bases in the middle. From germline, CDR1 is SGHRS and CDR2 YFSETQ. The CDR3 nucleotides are TGCGCCAGCAGCTGGAAAGACACCTACGAGCAGTACTTC. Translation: CASSWKDTYEQYF.

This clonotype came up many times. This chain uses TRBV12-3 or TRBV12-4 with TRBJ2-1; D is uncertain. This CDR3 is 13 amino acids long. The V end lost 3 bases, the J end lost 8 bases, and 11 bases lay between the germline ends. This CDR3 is CASSFDSRDEQFF. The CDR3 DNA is TGTGCCAGCAGTTTTGATAGCCGTGATGAGCAGTTCTTC.

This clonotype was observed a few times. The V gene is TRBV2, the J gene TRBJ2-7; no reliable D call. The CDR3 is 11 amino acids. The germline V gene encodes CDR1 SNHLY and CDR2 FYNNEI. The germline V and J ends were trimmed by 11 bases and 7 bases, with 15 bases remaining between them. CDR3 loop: CAVRGSSEQYF. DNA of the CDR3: TGTGCCGTAAGAGGATCCTCGGAGCAGTACTTC.

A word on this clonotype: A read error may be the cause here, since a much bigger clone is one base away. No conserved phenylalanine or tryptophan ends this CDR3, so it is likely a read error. For the CDR3, the DNA is TGTGCCAGCAGTTATAGGAGGCCTCCCTACGAGCAGTACTCC. It encodes CASSYRRPPYEQYS. The chain uses TRBV28 and TRBJ2-7, with D possibly being TRBD2 (5 bases). Germline V gene lookup returns CDR1 MDHEN and CDR2 SYDVKM. Deletions cut 4 bases from V and 2 bases from J, with 12 bases between. The CDR3 contains 14 residues.

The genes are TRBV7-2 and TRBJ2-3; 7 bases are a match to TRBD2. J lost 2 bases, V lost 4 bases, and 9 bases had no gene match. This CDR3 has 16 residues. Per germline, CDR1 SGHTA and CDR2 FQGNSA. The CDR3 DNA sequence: TGTGCCAGCAGCTCAGCGGCTAGCGGTACCACAGATACGCAGTATTTT. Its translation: CASSSAASGTTDTQYF.

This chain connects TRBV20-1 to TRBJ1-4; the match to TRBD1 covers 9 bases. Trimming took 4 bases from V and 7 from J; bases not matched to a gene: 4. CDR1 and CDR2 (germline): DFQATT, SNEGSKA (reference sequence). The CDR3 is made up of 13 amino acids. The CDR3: CSATTGGGEKLFF. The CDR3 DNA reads TGCAGTGCTACTACAGGGGGCGGTGAAAAACTGTTTTTT.

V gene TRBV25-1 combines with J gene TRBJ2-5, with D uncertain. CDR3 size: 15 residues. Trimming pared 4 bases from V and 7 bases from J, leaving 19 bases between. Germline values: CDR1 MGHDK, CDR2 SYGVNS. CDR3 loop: CASSGDTGSRGTQYF. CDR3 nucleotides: TGTGCCAGCAGTGGCGACACCGGAAGCCGTGGGACCCAGTACTTC.

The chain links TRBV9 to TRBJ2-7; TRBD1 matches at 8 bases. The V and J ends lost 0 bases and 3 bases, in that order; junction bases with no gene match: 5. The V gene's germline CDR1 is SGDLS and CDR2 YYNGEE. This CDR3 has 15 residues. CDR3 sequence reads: CASSVDTGGSYEQYF. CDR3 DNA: TGTGCCAGCAGCGTAGACACAGGGGGGAGCTACGAGCAGTACTTC. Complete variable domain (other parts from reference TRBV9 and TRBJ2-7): DSGVTQTPKHLITATGQRVTLRCSPRSGDLSVYWYQQSLDQGLQFLIQYYNGEERAKGNILERFSAQQFPDLHSELNLSSLELGDSALYFCASSVDTGGSYEQYFGPGTRLTVT.

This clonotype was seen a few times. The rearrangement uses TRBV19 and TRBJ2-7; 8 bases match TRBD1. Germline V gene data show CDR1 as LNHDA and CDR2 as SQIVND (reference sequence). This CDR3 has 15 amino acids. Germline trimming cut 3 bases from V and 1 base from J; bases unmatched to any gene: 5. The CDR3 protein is CASSIWRQGSYEQYF. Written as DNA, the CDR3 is TGTGCCAGTAGTATTTGGCGACAGGGGTCCTACGAGCAGTACTTC.

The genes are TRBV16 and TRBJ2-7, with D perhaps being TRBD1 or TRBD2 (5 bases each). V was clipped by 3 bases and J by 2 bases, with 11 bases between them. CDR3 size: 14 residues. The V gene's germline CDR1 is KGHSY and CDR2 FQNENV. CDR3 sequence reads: CASSQRDRPYEQYF. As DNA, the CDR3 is TGTGCCAGCAGCCAGAGGGACCGGCCCTACGAGCAGTACTTC.

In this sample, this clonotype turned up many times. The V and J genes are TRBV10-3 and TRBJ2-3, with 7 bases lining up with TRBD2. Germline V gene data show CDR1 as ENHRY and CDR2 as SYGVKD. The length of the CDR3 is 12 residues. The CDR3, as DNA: TGTGTGAGCGCGGGAGAGACAGATACGCAGTATTTT. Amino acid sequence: CVSAGETDTQYF.

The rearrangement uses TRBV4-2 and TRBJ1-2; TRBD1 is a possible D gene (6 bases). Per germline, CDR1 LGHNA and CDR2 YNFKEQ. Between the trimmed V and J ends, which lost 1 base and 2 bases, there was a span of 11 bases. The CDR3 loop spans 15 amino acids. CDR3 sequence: CASSQADSSNYGYTF. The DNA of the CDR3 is TGTGCCAGCAGCCAAGCGGACAGCTCGAACTATGGCTACACCTTC.

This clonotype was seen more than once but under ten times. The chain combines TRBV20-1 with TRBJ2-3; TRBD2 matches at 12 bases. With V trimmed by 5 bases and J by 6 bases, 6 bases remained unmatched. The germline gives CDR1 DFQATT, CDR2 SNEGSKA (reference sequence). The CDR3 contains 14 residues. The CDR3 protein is CSAYPSGRDDTQYF. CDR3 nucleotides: TGCAGTGCTTACCCTAGCGGGAGGGATGATACGCAGTATTTT.

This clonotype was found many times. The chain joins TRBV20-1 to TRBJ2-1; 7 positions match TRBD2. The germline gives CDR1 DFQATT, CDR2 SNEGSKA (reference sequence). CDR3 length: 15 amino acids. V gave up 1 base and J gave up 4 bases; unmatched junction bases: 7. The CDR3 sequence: CSARGGSGPYNEQFF. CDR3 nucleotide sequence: TGCAGTGCTAGAGGTGGTAGCGGGCCTTACAATGAGCAGTTCTTC.

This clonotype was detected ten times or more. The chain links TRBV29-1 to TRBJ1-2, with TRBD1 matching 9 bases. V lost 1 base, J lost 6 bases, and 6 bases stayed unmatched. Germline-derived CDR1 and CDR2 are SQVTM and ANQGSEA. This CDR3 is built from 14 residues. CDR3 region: CSVEGTGDFDGYTF. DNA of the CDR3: TGCAGCGTTGAAGGGACAGGGGATTTTGATGGCTACACCTTC.

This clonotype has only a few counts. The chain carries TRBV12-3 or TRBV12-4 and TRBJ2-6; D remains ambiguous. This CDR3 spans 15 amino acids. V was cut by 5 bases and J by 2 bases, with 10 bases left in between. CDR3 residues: CASSEYSTGANVLTF. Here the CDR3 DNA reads TGTGCCAGCAGTGAATATTCAACTGGGGCCAACGTCCTGACTTTC.